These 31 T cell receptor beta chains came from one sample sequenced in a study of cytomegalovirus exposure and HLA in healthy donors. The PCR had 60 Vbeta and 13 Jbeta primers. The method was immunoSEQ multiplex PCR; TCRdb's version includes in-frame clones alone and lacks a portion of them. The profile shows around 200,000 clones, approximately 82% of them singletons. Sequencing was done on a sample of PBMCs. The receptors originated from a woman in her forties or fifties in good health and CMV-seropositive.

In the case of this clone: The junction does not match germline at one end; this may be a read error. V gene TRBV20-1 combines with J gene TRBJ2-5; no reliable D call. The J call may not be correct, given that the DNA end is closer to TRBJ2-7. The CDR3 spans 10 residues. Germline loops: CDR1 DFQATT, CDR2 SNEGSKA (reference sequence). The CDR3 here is CSARGYEQYF. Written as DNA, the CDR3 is TGCAGCGCTAGAGGATACGAGCAGTACTTC.

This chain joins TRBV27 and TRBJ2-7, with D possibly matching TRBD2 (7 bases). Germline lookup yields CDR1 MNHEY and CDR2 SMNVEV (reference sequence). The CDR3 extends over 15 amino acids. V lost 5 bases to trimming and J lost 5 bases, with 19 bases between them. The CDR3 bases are TGTGCCAGCAGTGTAAGGGGGGGGGCCCTAAACGAGCAGTACTTC. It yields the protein CASSVRGGALNEQYF.

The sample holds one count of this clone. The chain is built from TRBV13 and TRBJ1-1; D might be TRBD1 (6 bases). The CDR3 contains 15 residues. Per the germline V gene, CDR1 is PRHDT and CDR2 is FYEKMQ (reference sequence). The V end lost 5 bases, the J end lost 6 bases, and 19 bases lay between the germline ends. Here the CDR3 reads CASSRRGEGDAEAFF. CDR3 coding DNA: TGTGCCAGCAGCCGAAGGGGGGAGGGGGACGCTGAAGCTTTCTTT.

The DNA of the CDR3 is TGTGCCAGCAGTAACAGCGGGGGGGAAGAGACCCAGTACTTC. Protein product: CASSNSGGEETQYF. The chain joins TRBV6-4 to TRBJ2-5, with 10 nucleotides matching TRBD2. The CDR3 loop spans 14 amino acids. V was clipped by 5 bases and J by 3 bases; unmatched bases: 3. Germline CDR1 MRHNA, CDR2 SNTAGT.

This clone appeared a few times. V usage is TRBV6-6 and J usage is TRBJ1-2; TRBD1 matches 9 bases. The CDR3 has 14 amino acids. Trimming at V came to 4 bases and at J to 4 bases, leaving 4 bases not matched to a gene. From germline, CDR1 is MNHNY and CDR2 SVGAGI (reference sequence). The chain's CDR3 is CASSSQQGAYGYTF. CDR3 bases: TGTGCCAGCAGTTCTCAACAGGGGGCCTATGGCTACACCTTC.

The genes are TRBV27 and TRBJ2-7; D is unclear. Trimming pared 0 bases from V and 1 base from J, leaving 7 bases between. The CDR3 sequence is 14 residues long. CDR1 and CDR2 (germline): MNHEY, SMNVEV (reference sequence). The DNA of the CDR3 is TGTGCCAGCAGTTTATCAGCCCAATCCTACGAGCAGTACTTC. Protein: CASSLSAQSYEQYF.

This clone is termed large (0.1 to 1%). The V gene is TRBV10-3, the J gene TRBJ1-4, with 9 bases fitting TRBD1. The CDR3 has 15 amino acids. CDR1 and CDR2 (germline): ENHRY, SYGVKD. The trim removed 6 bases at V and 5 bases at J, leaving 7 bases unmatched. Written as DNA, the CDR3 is TGTGCCATCAGCCCTGGGACAGGGATCAATGAAAAACTGTTTTTT. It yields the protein CAISPGTGINEKLFF.

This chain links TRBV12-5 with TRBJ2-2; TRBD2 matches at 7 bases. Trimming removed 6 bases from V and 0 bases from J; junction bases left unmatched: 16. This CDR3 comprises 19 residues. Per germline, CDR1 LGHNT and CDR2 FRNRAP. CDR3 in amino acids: CASGESLTSLLANTGELFF. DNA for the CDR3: TGTGCTAGTGGCGAATCCTTGACTAGCCTGTTGGCGAACACCGGGGAGCTGTTTTTT.

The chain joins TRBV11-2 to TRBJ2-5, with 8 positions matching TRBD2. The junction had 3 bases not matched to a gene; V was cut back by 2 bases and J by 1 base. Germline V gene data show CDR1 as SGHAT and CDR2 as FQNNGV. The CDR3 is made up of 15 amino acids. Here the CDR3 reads CASSLTGGPQETQYF. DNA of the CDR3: TGTGCCAGCAGCTTAACGGGGGGGCCCCAAGAGACCCAGTACTTC.

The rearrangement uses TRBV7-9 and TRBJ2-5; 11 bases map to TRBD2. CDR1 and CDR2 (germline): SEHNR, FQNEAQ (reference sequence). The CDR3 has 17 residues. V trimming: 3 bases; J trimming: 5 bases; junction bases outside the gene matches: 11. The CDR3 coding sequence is TGTGCCAGCAGCTTTTCGGGTCTAGCGGGGGGCACGGAGACCCAGTACTTC. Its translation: CASSFSGLAGGTETQYF.

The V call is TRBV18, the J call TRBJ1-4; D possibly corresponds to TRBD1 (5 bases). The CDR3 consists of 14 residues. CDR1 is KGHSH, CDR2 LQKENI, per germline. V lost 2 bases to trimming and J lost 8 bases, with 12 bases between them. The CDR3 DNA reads TGTGCCAGCTCACCAGAAACGGGGGAGGAAAAACTGTTTTTT. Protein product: CASSPETGEEKLFF. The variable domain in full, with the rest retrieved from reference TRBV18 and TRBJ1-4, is NAGVMQNPRHLVRRRGQEARLRCSPMKGHSHVYWYRQLPEEGLKFMVYLQKENIIDESGMPKERFSAEFPKEGPSILRIQQVVRGDSAAYFCASSPETGEEKLFFGSGTQLSVL.

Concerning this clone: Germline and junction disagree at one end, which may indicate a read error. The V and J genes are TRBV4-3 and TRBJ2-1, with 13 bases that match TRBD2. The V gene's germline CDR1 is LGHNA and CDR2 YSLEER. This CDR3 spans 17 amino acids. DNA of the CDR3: TGCGTCAGCAGCCAATCCCGACTAGCGGGGGGTGACAATGAGCAGTTCTTC. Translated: CVSSQSRLAGGDNEQFF.

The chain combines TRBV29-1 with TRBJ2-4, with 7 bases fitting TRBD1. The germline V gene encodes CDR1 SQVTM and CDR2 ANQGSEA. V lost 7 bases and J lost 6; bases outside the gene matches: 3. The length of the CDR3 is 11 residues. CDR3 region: CSAGTVNIQYF. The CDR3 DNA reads TGCAGCGCGGGGACAGTAAACATTCAGTACTTC.

The CDR3 coding sequence is TGTGCCAGCAGCCCCCCGGGTTATGAAAAACTGTTTTTT. Protein sequence: CASSPPGYEKLFF. The chain carries TRBV28 and TRBJ1-4; no firm D call. The CDR3 extends over 13 amino acids. Trimming took off 6 bases at V and 6 bases at J, with 11 bases between the two ends. The germline CDR1 and CDR2 sequences are MDHEN and SYDVKM.

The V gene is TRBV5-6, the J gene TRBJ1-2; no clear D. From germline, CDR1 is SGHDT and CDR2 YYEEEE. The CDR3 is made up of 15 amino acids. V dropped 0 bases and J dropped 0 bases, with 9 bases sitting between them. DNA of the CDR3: TGTGCCAGCAGCTTGGGGGCCGGTTCTAACTATGGCTACACCTTC. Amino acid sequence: CASSLGAGSNYGYTF.

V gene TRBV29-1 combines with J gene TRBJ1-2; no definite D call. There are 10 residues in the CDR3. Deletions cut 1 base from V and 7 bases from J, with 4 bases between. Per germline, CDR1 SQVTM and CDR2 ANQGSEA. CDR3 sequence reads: CSVEAGGYTF. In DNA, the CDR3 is TGCAGCGTTGAAGCCGGTGGCTACACCTTC.

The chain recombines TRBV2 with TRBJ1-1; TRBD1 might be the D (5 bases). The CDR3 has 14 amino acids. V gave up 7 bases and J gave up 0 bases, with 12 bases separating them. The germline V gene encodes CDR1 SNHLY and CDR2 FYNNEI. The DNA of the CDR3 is TGTGCCAGCAACCCCGACAGAATGAACACTGAAGCTTTCTTT. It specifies CASNPDRMNTEAFF.

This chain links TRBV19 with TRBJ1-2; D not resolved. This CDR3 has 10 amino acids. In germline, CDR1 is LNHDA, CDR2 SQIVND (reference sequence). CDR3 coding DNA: TGTGCGTCGGGGTTCTATGGCTACACCTTC. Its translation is CASGFYGYTF. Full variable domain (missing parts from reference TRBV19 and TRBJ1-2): DGGITQSPKYLFRKEGQNVTLSCEQNLNHDAMYWYRQDPGQGLRLIYYSQIVNDFQKGDIAEGYSVSREKKESFPLTVTSAQKNPTAFYLCASGFYGYTFGSGTRLTVV.

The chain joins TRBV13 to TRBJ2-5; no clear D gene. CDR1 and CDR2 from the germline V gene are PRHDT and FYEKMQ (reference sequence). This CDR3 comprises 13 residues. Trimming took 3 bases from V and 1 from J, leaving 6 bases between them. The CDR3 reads CASSLKLQETQYF. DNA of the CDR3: TGTGCCAGCAGCTTGAAACTCCAAGAGACCCAGTACTTC.

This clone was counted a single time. CDR3 coding DNA: TGTGCCAGCAGGAACAGGGGATCGAACTATGGCTACACCTTC. This codes for CASRNRGSNYGYTF. The chain uses TRBV2 and TRBJ1-2; 7 bases line up with TRBD1. This CDR3 is built from 14 residues. Germline assignment: CDR1 SNHLY and CDR2 FYNNEI. With V trimmed by 6 bases and J by 2 bases, 6 bases remained unmatched.

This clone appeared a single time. The CDR3 coding sequence is TGCGCCAGCAGCCAAGTGAGGGAAGATACGCAGTATTTT. It yields the protein CASSQVREDTQYF. This chain joins TRBV4-1 and TRBJ2-3; tentative D call: TRBD2 (5 bases). Per germline, CDR1 MGHRA and CDR2 YSYEKL. V gave up 1 base and J gave up 5 bases, with 7 bases separating them. The length of the CDR3 is 13 residues.

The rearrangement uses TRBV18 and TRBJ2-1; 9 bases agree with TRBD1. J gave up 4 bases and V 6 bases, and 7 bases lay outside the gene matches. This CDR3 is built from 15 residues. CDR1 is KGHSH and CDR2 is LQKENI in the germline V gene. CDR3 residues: CASSQDRGLYNEQFF. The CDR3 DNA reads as TGTGCCAGCTCCCAAGACAGGGGGTTATACAATGAGCAGTTCTTC.

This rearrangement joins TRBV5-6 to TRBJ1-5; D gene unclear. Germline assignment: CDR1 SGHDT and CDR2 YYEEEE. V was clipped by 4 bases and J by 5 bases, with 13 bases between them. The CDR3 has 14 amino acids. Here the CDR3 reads CASSALGSDQPQHF. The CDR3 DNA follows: TGTGCCAGCAGCGCCCTGGGGAGCGATCAGCCCCAGCATTTT.

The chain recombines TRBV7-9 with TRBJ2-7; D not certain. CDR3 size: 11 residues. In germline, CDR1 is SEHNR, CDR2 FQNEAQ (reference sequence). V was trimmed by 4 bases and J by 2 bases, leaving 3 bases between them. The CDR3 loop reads CASSSAYEQYF. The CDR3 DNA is TGTGCCAGCAGCTCGGCCTACGAGCAGTACTTC.

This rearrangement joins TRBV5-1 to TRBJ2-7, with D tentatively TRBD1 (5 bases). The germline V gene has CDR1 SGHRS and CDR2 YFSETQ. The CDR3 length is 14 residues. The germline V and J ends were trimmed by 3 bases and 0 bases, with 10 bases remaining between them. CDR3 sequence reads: CASSSRQRSYEQYF. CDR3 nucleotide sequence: TGCGCCAGCAGCTCAAGACAGCGCTCCTACGAGCAGTACTTC. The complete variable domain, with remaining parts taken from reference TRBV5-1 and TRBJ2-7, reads KAGVTQTPRYLIKTRGQQVTLSCSPISGHRSVSWYQQTPGQGLQFLFEYFSETQRNKGNFPGRFSGRQFSNSRSEMNVSTLELGDSALYLCASSSRQRSYEQYFGPGTRLTVT.

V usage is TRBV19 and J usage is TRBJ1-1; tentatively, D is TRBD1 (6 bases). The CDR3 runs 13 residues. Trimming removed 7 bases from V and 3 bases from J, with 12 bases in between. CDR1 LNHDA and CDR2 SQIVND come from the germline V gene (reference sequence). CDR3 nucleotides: TGTGCCAGTACCTGGACAGAAGACACTGAAGCTTTCTTT. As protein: CASTWTEDTEAFF.

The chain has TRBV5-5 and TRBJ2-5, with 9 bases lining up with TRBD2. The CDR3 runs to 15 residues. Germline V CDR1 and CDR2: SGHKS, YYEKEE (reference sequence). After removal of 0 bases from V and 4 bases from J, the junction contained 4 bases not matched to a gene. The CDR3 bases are TGTGCCAGCAGCTTGGTGTTAGCGGGGGCAGAGACCCAGTACTTC. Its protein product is CASSLVLAGAETQYF.

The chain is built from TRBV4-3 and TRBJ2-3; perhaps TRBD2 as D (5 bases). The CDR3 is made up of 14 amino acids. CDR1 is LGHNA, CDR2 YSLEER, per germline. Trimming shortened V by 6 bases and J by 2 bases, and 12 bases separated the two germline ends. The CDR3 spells CASRTTINTDTQYF. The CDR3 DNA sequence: TGCGCCAGCAGGACTACGATAAACACAGATACGCAGTATTTT.

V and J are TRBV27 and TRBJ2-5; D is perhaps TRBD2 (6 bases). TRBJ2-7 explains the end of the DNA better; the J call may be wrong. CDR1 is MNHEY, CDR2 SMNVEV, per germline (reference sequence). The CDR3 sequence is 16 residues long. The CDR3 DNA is TGTGCCAGCAGTTTATTCTCATCGGGGGACTCCTACGAGCAGTACTTC. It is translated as CASSLFSSGDSYEQYF.

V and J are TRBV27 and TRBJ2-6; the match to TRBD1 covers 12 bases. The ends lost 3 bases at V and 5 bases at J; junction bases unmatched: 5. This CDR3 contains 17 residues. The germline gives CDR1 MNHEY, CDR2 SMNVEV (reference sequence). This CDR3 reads CASSLGTGGFRANVLTF. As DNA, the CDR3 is TGTGCCAGCAGTTTGGGGACAGGGGGCTTTAGGGCCAACGTCCTGACTTTC.

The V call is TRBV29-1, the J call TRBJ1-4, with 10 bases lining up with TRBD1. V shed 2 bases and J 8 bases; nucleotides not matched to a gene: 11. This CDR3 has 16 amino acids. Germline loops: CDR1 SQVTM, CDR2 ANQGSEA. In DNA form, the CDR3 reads TGCAGCGTTGAATTACTAGCCGGGACAGGGGAGGAAAAACTGTTTTTT. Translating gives CSVELLAGTGEEKLFF.